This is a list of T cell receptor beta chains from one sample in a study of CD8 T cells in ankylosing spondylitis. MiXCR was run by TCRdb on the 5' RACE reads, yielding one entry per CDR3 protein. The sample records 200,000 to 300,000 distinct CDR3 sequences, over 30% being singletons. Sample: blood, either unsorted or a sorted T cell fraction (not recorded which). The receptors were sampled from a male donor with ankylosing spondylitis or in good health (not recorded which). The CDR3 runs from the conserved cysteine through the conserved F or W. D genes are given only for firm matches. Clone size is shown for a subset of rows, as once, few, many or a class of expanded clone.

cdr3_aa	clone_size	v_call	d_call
CASSFRVSKFYGYTF	NA	TRBV5-6	NA
CAISDQGPSNQPQHF	few	TRBV10-3	NA
CASSWVDDEQFF	few	TRBV7-9	NA
CASSHDTGAQSYEQYF	NA	TRBV7-9	TRBD1
CASSYGLGGRYEQYF	NA	TRBV6-5	NA
CATSVYNEQFF	few	TRBV24-1	NA
CSATPGTGARYEQYF	NA	TRBV20-1	TRBD1
CSARTGANTDTQYF	few	TRBV20-1	NA
CSAEDYSHNEQFF	NA	TRBV20-1	NA
CSARGPPYEQYF	few	TRBV20-1	NA
CSARTSGGYGDNEQFF	few	TRBV20-1	TRBD2
CSVEGLAGTYEQYF	many	TRBV29-1	TRBD2
CSAPTGGLSTDTQYF	many	TRBV20-1	NA
CASRTTRYEQYF	NA	TRBV6-6	NA
CASSRGGENTEAFF	NA	TRBV12-3/TRBV12-4	NA
CASSLAGRGVTDTQYF	few	TRBV12-3/TRBV12-4	TRBD2
CSARRTGTGGEQFF	NA	TRBV20-1	TRBD1
CSARAGQEIYEQYF	NA	TRBV20-1	TRBD1
CSAETSGGWPYEQYF	NA	TRBV20-1	TRBD2
CASSTQGETQYF	few	TRBV5-1	NA